The 20 T cell receptor beta chains below come from one sample, sequenced in a study of blood T cell repertoires in COVID-19. Generated by immunoSEQ multiplex PCR, the TCRdb table keeps only in-frame clones and is missing some. The repertoire includes about 160,000 clones, about 81% of them detected once, and about 7.7% sits in the top ten. Sequenced: PBMCs or T cells enriched from blood (not recorded which). The receptors derive from a man in his forties or fifties who had recovered from COVID-19.

This chain connects TRBV30 to TRBJ2-3, with 8 bases that match TRBD2. Germline assignment: CDR1 GTSNPN and CDR2 SVGIG (reference sequence). The CDR3 has 16 residues. V lost 2 bases and J lost 8; bases outside the gene matches: 15. The CDR3 here is CAWSPTLAGRASTQYF. Here the CDR3 DNA reads TGTGCCTGGAGTCCAACTTTAGCGGGGCGAGCGAGTACGCAGTATTTT.

This sequence joins TRBV12-3 or TRBV12-4 and TRBJ1-1; D is unresolved. The CDR3 contains 12 residues. V lost 5 bases to trimming and J lost 4 bases, with 8 bases between them. CDR3: CASSLSFTEAFF. The CDR3 DNA follows: TGTGCCAGCAGTCTATCATTCACTGAAGCTTTCTTT.

The rearrangement joins TRBV6-5 to TRBJ1-4, with D hard to call. CDR1 and CDR2 (germline): MNHEY, SVGAGI. The CDR3 covers 13 residues. Trimming took 6 bases from V and 7 from J, leaving 12 bases between them. The CDR3 DNA sequence: TGTGCCAGCAGCAGATCGCTCGCTGAAAAACTGTTTTTT. Its protein is CASSRSLAEKLFF.

This CDR3 is CASSQVRLAGVDEQFF. In DNA, the CDR3 is TGTGCCAGCAGCCAAGTCCGGCTAGCGGGGGTCGATGAGCAGTTCTTC. The chain carries TRBV3-1 (or the pseudogene TRBV3-2) and TRBJ2-1, with 10 bases matching TRBD2. Germline assignment: CDR1 LGHDT and CDR2 YNNKEL (reference sequence). The CDR3 covers 16 residues. With 1 base clipped from V and 8 bases from J, the junction kept 8 bases outside the gene matches.

The chain carries TRBV1 and TRBJ1-5. TRBV1 is tagged as a pseudogene. The CDR3 is 16 amino acids. CDR3 loop: CTSSQVGGPPLKAQHF. The DNA for the CDR3 is TGCACCAGCAGCCAAGTGGGAGGGCCCCCTTTGAAAGCCCAGCATTTT.

This clone was seen once. The genes are TRBV3-1 (or the pseudogene TRBV3-2) and TRBJ2-5, with 10 bases aligning to TRBD2. The V segment lost 1 base and the J segment 5 bases; nucleotides outside the gene matches: 7. This CDR3 contains 16 residues. The germline gives CDR1 LGHDT, CDR2 YNNKEL (reference sequence). The CDR3 DNA follows: TGTGCCAGCAGCCAAGGAAGCGGGGGGGCCTATGAGACCCAGTACTTC. Translation: CASSQGSGGAYETQYF.

The V and J genes are TRBV3-1 (or the pseudogene TRBV3-2) and TRBJ1-4; TRBD1 matches 10 bases. The germline CDR1 and CDR2 sequences are LGHDT and YNNKEL (reference sequence). The CDR3 runs 16 residues. J gave up 8 bases and V 1 base, and 7 bases lay outside the gene matches. The CDR3 DNA reads as TGTGCCAGCAGCCAAGCCCCCGGGACAGGGGTCGAAAAACTGTTTTTT. Its translation is CASSQAPGTGVEKLFF.

This chain uses TRBV5-1 with TRBJ2-7; 7 nucleotides line up with TRBD1. This CDR3 is 16 amino acids long. The V gene's germline CDR1 is SGHRS and CDR2 YFSETQ. V shed 4 bases and J 6 bases; nucleotides not matched to a gene: 16. The CDR3 coding sequence is TGCGCCAGCAGCCTTACCTCCCACCGGGACAGAGGCGAGCAGTACTTC. It encodes CASSLTSHRDRGEQYF.

This chain connects TRBV30 to TRBJ1-4; 9 bases are shared with TRBD1. Germline V gene sequence: CDR1 GTSNPN, CDR2 SVGIG (reference sequence). The CDR3 spans 11 residues. Trimming at V came to 5 bases and at J to 8 bases, leaving 0 bases not matched to a gene. Written as DNA, the CDR3 is TGTGCCTGGGGGACAGGGGAAAAACTGTTTTTT. It translates to CAWGTGEKLFF.

This rearrangement joins TRBV4-2 to TRBJ1-2; 11 bases are a match to TRBD1. CDR1 and CDR2 from the germline V gene are LGHNA and YNFKEQ. Trimming at V came to 0 bases and at J to 5 bases, leaving 8 bases not matched to a gene. This CDR3 comprises 17 residues. The DNA for the CDR3 is TGTGCCAGCAGCCAAGATAAAGTCGGACAGGGGGCATATGGCTACACCTTC. It encodes CASSQDKVGQGAYGYTF.

The rearrangement links TRBV7-2 to TRBJ1-5; 9 bases are a match to TRBD1. V lost 5 bases, J lost 4 bases, and 6 bases stayed unmatched. This CDR3 has 15 residues. CDR1 is SGHTA, CDR2 FQGNSA, per germline. The CDR3 sequence: CASSPTGGLNQPQHF. Written as DNA, the CDR3 is TGTGCCAGCAGCCCCACAGGGGGCTTAAATCAGCCCCAGCATTTT.

The chain joins TRBV18 to TRBJ2-2; tentative D call: TRBD1 (6 bases). The CDR3 is 15 residues long. V lost 0 bases and J 6 bases, leaving 11 bases between the germline ends. Looked up from germline, CDR1 is KGHSH and CDR2 is LQKENI. The CDR3 nucleotides read TGTGCCAGCTCACCACCCTCCGGACAGTCCGGGGAGCTGTTTTTT. Translation: CASSPPSGQSGELFF.

The rearrangement joins TRBV11-3 to TRBJ2-1, with D possibly being TRBD2 (7 bases). Germline V gives CDR1 SGHNT, CDR2 YENEEA. V dropped 1 base and J dropped 3 bases, with 10 bases sitting between them. CDR3 length: 15 amino acids. CDR3 DNA sequence: TGTGCCAGCAGCTTAGCCGGGGGGCACTACAATGAGCAGTTCTTC. Its translation: CASSLAGGHYNEQFF. The variable domain in full, with the rest retrieved from reference TRBV11-3 and TRBJ2-1, is EAGVVQSPRYKIIEKKQPVAFWCNPISGHNTLYWYLQNLGQGPELLIRYENEEAVDDSQLPKDRFSAERLKGVDSTLKIQPAELGDSAVYLCASSLAGGHYNEQFFGPGTRLTVL.

The V and J genes are TRBV5-8 and TRBJ2-1, with 9 bases identical to TRBD2. The junction had 14 bases not matched to a gene; V was cut back by 4 bases and J by 15 bases. The CDR3 extends over 14 amino acids. Germline loops: CDR1 SGHTS, CDR2 YDEGEE. CDR3 sequence: CASSPIGTSKEWFF. CDR3 bases: TGTGCCAGCAGCCCAATCGGGACTAGCAAGGAGTGGTTCTTC.

This chain uses TRBV12-5 with TRBJ2-1; TRBD2 might be the D (6 bases). Trimming took off 1 base at V and 2 bases at J, with 12 bases between the two ends. The CDR3 extends over 16 amino acids. CDR1 LGHNT and CDR2 FRNRAP come from the germline V gene. CDR3 coding DNA: TGTGCTAGTGGTTTGGGGGGCGGGACCACCTACAATGAGCAGTTCTTC. Encoded protein: CASGLGGGTTYNEQFF.

The chain carries TRBV5-5 and TRBJ1-1; 9 bases are shared with TRBD1. Germline CDR1 and CDR2: SGHKS and YYEKEE (reference sequence). This CDR3 region has 14 residues. V shed 3 bases and J 1 base; nucleotides not matched to a gene: 1. The CDR3 DNA follows: TGTGCCAGCAGCTGGGGACAGGGGAACACTGAAGCTTTCTTT. The encoded protein is CASSWGQGNTEAFF.

The chain is built from TRBV6-6 and TRBJ2-7; D may be TRBD1 (6 bases). Germline V gene lookup returns CDR1 MNHNY and CDR2 SVGAGI (reference sequence). Trimming took 5 bases from V and 4 from J, leaving 15 bases between them. CDR3 length equals 14 residues. As DNA, the CDR3 is TGTGCCAGCAGTAAGGTGACAGGAAGTTACGAGCAGTACTTC. Protein: CASSKVTGSYEQYF.

The chain uses TRBV5-1 and TRBJ2-3, with TRBD1 identical over 7 bases. V trimming: 5 bases; J trimming: 6 bases; junction bases outside the gene matches: 9. CDR1 and CDR2 from the germline V gene are SGHRS and YFSETQ. The CDR3 totals 14 residues. The CDR3 reads CASRAGGVRDTQYF. CDR3 sequence (DNA): TGCGCCAGCAGGGCAGGGGGTGTTCGGGATACGCAGTATTTT.

This clone has a handful of counts. The chain carries TRBV7-9 and TRBJ1-4, with D unresolved. The CDR3 is 15 residues long. Germline loops: CDR1 SEHNR, CDR2 FQNEAQ (reference sequence). Trimming pared 8 bases from V and 6 bases from J, leaving 19 bases between. The chain's CDR3 is CASQPLGLRDEKLFF. For the CDR3, the DNA is TGTGCCAGCCAGCCCCTCGGGCTGCGGGATGAAAAACTGTTTTTT.

V and J are TRBV19 and TRBJ1-6; D might be TRBD1 (6 bases). From germline, CDR1 is LNHDA and CDR2 SQIVND (reference sequence). Trimming removed 10 bases at V and 5 bases at J, with 18 bases between. There are 15 residues in the CDR3. The CDR3 loop is CATREGDGNNSPLHF. The CDR3 region has the DNA TGTGCCACCCGTGAGGGGGACGGTAATAATTCACCCCTCCACTTT. Full variable domain (remainder filled in from reference TRBV19 and TRBJ1-6): DGGITQSPKYLFRKEGQNVTLSCEQNLNHDAMYWYRQDPGQGLRLIYYSQIVNDFQKGDIAEGYSVSREKKESFPLTVTSAQKNPTAFYLCATREGDGNNSPLHFGNGTRLTVT.